These 25 T cell receptor beta chains were sequenced from one sample in a study of T cell repertoires in cytomegalovirus infection. From the reads, TCRdb called clonotypes with MiXCR, one entry per CDR3 protein. Here the sample spans 97,000 or so distinct CDR3 sequences, about 15% being singletons. Sequenced sample: PBMCs. These receptors were taken from a human donor in good health (CMV status not recorded). Some clones in this sample may be carry-over from other donors' samples.

Points on this clonotype: This may come from a read error, since a much larger clone is one base off. V and J are TRBV7-2 and TRBJ1-2; D possibly corresponds to TRBD1 (5 bases). The CDR3 has 14 residues. The V gene's germline CDR1 is SGHTA and CDR2 FQGNSA. The CDR3 spells CAISSGTGALGYTF. CDR3 nucleotide sequence: TGTGCCATCAGCTCCGGCACCGGGGCCTTAGGCTACACCTTC.

The rearrangement joins TRBV30 to TRBJ1-2; 10 bases align to TRBD1. The CDR3 runs to 13 residues. CDR1 is GTSNPN and CDR2 is SVGIG in the germline V gene (reference sequence). V gave up 4 bases and J gave up 4 bases; unmatched junction bases: 3. CDR3 nucleotide sequence: TGTGCCTGGATCCGGGACAGGGGCTATGGCTACACCTTC. Protein: CAWIRDRGYGYTF. The entire variable domain, with the rest obtained from reference TRBV30 and TRBJ1-2, is as follows: SQTIHQWPATLVQPVGSPLSLECTVEGTSNPNLYWYRQAAGRGLQLLFYSVGIGQISSEVPQNLSASRPQDRQFILSSKKLLLSDSGFYLCAWIRDRGYGYTFGSGTRLTVV.

This clonotype was observed at least ten times. J is TRBJ2-7 and V is TRBV7-2, with 11 bases that match TRBD2. This CDR3 is 15 amino acids long. V gave up 6 bases and J gave up 3 bases; unmatched junction bases: 7. In germline, CDR1 is SGHTA, CDR2 FQGNSA. The CDR3 is CASSRRLAGFYEQYF. The CDR3 DNA is TGTGCCAGCAGTCGCCGACTAGCGGGATTCTACGAGCAGTACTTC.

CDR3 sequence: CASSLGGADRETQYF. The CDR3 nucleotides read TGTGCCAGCAGCTTAGGGGGGGCCGATCGGGAGACCCAGTACTTC. This rearrangement joins TRBV5-4 to TRBJ2-5; a possible D gene is TRBD2 (7 bases). There are 15 residues in the CDR3. V shed 2 bases and J shed 5 bases, with 16 bases lying between them. Germline V gene data show CDR1 as SGHNT and CDR2 as YYREEE (reference sequence).

This clonotype has just a few counts. The V and J genes are TRBV5-1 and TRBJ1-2; 9 positions match TRBD1. The CDR3 has 15 amino acids. V lost 2 bases to trimming and J lost 4 bases; unmatched junction nucleotides: 6. From germline, CDR1 is SGHRS and CDR2 YFSETQ. Here the CDR3 reads CASSLQGARGYGYTF. The CDR3 DNA reads TGCGCCAGCAGCTTACAGGGGGCGCGAGGCTATGGCTACACCTTC.

This clonotype was counted a few times. CDR3 sequence: CASVGGKAGELFF. The CDR3 nucleotides read TGTGCCAGCGTAGGAGGGAAGGCCGGGGAGCTGTTTTTT. This chain links TRBV2 with TRBJ2-2; perhaps TRBD2 as D (6 bases). The germline V gene has CDR1 SNHLY and CDR2 FYNNEI. CDR3 length equals 13 residues. Trimming removed 8 bases from V and 6 bases from J, with 13 bases in between.

The rearrangement links TRBV11-2 to TRBJ2-1, with 8 bases aligning to TRBD2. After removal of 0 bases from V and 6 bases from J, the junction contained 4 bases not matched to a gene. The CDR3 consists of 15 residues. Germline V lookup: CDR1 SGHAT, CDR2 FQNNGV. CDR3 nucleotide sequence: TGTGCCAGCAGCTTAGATCCCGGGGGGGGCAATGAGCAGTTCTTC. Its translation is CASSLDPGGGNEQFF.

This clonotype was seen repeatedly, ten times or more. This CDR3 is CASSRILAGGYNEQFF. The DNA for the CDR3 is TGTGCCAGCAGCCGGATCCTAGCGGGGGGCTACAATGAGCAGTTCTTC. The chain carries TRBV7-8 and TRBJ2-1, with 11 bases aligning to TRBD2. Trimming took 5 bases from V and 3 from J; bases not matched to a gene: 6. CDR1 SGHVS and CDR2 FQNEAQ come from the germline V gene. The CDR3 contains 16 residues. Filled out from reference TRBV7-8 and TRBJ2-1, the complete variable domain reads GAGVSQSPRYKVAKRGQDVALRCDPISGHVSLFWYQQALGQGPEFLTYFQNEAQLDKSGLPSDRFFAERPEGSVSTLKIQRTQQEDSAVYLCASSRILAGGYNEQFFGPGTRLTVL.

With respect to this clonotype: Mismatch with germline at one junction end may stem from a read error. Here the CDR3 reads CSSSSGQDTEAFF. CDR3 nucleotides: TGTTCCAGTAGTTCGGGACAGGACACTGAAGCTTTCTTT. The J gene is TRBJ1-1, the V gene TRBV19; 8 positions agree with TRBD1. Germline V gives CDR1 LNHDA, CDR2 SQIVND (reference sequence). The CDR3 loop spans 13 amino acids.

This clonotype showed up just a few times. J is TRBJ1-2 and V is TRBV2, with D possibly being TRBD1 (5 bases). V was clipped by 7 bases and J by 4 bases, with 13 bases between them. The CDR3 is 13 amino acids. Germline CDR1 and CDR2: SNHLY and FYNNEI. The CDR3 sequence is CASKGGAGYGYTF. CDR3 sequence (DNA): TGTGCCAGCAAGGGTGGGGCAGGCTATGGCTACACCTTC. The full variable domain, rest sourced from reference TRBV2 and TRBJ1-2, is EPEVTQTPSHQVTQMGQEVILRCVPISNHLYFYWYRQILGQKVEFLVSFYNNEISEKSEIFDDQFSVERPDGSNFTLKIRSTKLEDSAMYFCASKGGAGYGYTFGSGTRLTVV.

This clonotype was seen at least ten times. The rearrangement uses TRBV7-2 and TRBJ1-1, with TRBD1 as a possible D gene (5 bases). The germline V gene encodes CDR1 SGHTA and CDR2 FQGNSA. The V end lost 5 bases, the J end lost 4 bases, and 14 bases lay between the germline ends. The length of the CDR3 is 14 residues. CDR3 loop: CASSLAGPRTEAFF. The CDR3 DNA follows: TGTGCCAGCAGCCTCGCGGGGCCCCGCACTGAAGCTTTCTTT. The full variable domain, rest sourced from reference TRBV7-2 and TRBJ1-1, is GAGVSQSPSNKVTEKGKDVELRCDPISGHTALYWYRQSLGQGLEFLIYFQGNSAPDKSGLPSDRFSAERTGGSVSTLTIQRTQQEDSAVYLCASSLAGPRTEAFFGQGTRLTVV.

This clonotype occurred many times. The chain carries TRBV5-6 and TRBJ2-1, with D perhaps matching TRBD1 (5 bases). Trimming removed 5 bases at V and 4 bases at J, with 16 bases between. From germline, CDR1 is SGHDT and CDR2 YYEEEE. The CDR3 is 15 amino acids. The CDR3 bases are TGTGCCAGCAGGTTTCGACGGACACTTTACAATGAGCAGTTCTTC. Translated, it gives CASRFRRTLYNEQFF.

This clonotype appeared many times. V gene TRBV6-2 or TRBV6-3 combines with J gene TRBJ2-7; D is perhaps TRBD1 (6 bases). This CDR3 comprises 15 residues. CDR1 is MNHEY, CDR2 SVGEGT, per germline. Trimming stripped 6 bases from V and 4 bases from J, with 19 bases between. For the CDR3, the DNA is TGTGCCAGCAGGATCCCCGGGACATTTCTTTACGAGCAGTACTTC. Amino acids: CASRIPGTFLYEQYF.

This clonotype has a handful of counts. This chain links TRBV11-2 with TRBJ2-5; the match to TRBD1 covers 7 bases. Trimming took 3 bases from V and 3 from J; bases not matched to a gene: 13. Per the germline V gene, CDR1 is SGHAT and CDR2 is FQNNGV. This CDR3 contains 17 residues. CDR3 loop: CASSLAPTGPPEETQYF. CDR3 nucleotides: TGTGCCAGCAGCTTGGCCCCGACAGGGCCCCCCGAAGAGACCCAGTACTTC.

The genes are TRBV7-2 and TRBJ1-4, with D uncertain. Germline values: CDR1 SGHTA, CDR2 FQGNSA. The V and J ends lost 2 bases and 8 bases respectively, with 15 bases between them. The CDR3 is 15 amino acids. The CDR3 DNA follows: TGTGCCAGCAGCTTAAGGAGGATGCCTGGGGAAAAACTGTTTTTT. Encoded protein: CASSLRRMPGEKLFF.

In this sample, this clonotype turned up a few times. The chain carries TRBV5-1 and TRBJ2-7; 7 nucleotides agree with TRBD2. J was trimmed by 5 bases and V by 7 bases; bases with no gene match: 12. The CDR3 consists of 14 residues. The germline V gene has CDR1 SGHRS and CDR2 YFSETQ. This CDR3 is CASATQGGSDEQYF. DNA for the CDR3: TGCGCCAGCGCGACCCAGGGAGGGTCAGACGAGCAGTACTTC.

This clonotype was seen repeatedly, ten times or more. This chain uses TRBV7-2 with TRBJ2-1; D gene ambiguous. This CDR3 contains 12 residues. From germline, CDR1 is SGHTA and CDR2 FQGNSA. V lost 5 bases, J lost 3 bases, and 5 bases lay in between. The DNA of the CDR3 is TGTGCCAGCAGCCTTAACTACAATGAGCAGTTCTTC. This encodes CASSLNYNEQFF.

This clonotype was detected ten times or more. The gene calls are TRBV4-3 and TRBJ1-4; 11 bases agree with TRBD1. The CDR3 length is 16 residues. Losses at the gene ends were 3 bases for V and 5 bases for J; bases not matched to a gene: 5. Germline V gene sequence: CDR1 LGHNA, CDR2 YSLEER. CDR3 nucleotide sequence: TGCGCCAGCAGCCAGAAGTGGGACAGGGGGAATGAAAAACTGTTTTTT. Amino acids: CASSQKWDRGNEKLFF.

This clonotype was found many times. The V gene is TRBV6-6, the J gene TRBJ2-5; 10 bases match TRBD2. V lost 5 bases and J lost 5; bases outside the gene matches: 5. The CDR3 is 14 residues long. Germline V gene sequence: CDR1 MNHNY, CDR2 SVGAGI (reference sequence). The CDR3 DNA is TGTGCCAGCAGTCCCCTAGCGGGAGCCGAGACCCAGTACTTC. This encodes CASSPLAGAETQYF.

This rearrangement joins TRBV15 to TRBJ1-6, with unresolved D. This CDR3 region has 16 residues. CDR1 LNHNV and CDR2 YYDKDF come from the germline V gene (reference sequence). Trimming left V 5 bases short and J 0 bases short, with 11 bases between. The CDR3 here is CATSVRIGSYNSPLHF. CDR3 sequence (DNA): TGTGCCACCAGCGTTCGGATAGGCTCCTATAATTCACCCCTCCACTTT. The complete variable domain, with remaining parts taken from reference TRBV15 and TRBJ1-6, reads DAMVIQNPRYQVTQFGKPVTLSCSQTLNHNVMYWYQQKSSQAPKLLFHYYDKDFNNEADTPDNFQSRRPNTSFCFLDIRSPGLGDTAMYLCATSVRIGSYNSPLHFGNGTRLTVT.

About this clonotype: It may be a read error: a sequence one base away is much more abundant. The J gene is TRBJ2-7, the V gene TRBV27, with D possibly matching TRBD1 (5 bases). CDR1 and CDR2 (germline): MNHEY, SMNVEV (reference sequence). Between the trimmed V and J ends, which lost 5 bases and 0 bases, there was a span of 14 bases. CDR3 length equals 15 residues. CDR3: CASSPDMQSSYEQYF. The CDR3 DNA reads as TGTGCCAGCAGTCCGGACATGCAAAGCTCCTACGAGCAGTACTTC.

This clonotype was observed a few times. The chain recombines TRBV7-9 with TRBJ2-5; possibly TRBD1 or TRBD2 for D (5 bases each). CDR1 is SEHNR, CDR2 FQNEAQ, per germline (reference sequence). Trimming pared 5 bases from V and 2 bases from J, leaving 15 bases between. The CDR3 is 15 amino acids. CDR3 DNA sequence: TGTGCCAGCAGCCTAGACGGGGCGGTTCAAGAGACCCAGTACTTC. This gives the protein CASSLDGAVQETQYF.

The chain uses TRBV27 and TRBJ2-5, with 13 bases matching TRBD2. CDR3 length: 16 residues. The germline CDR1 and CDR2 sequences are MNHEY and SMNVEV (reference sequence). Losses at the gene ends were 5 bases for V and 1 base for J; bases not matched to a gene: 4. The CDR3 coding sequence is TGTGCCAGCAGTCCAGGACTAGCGGGGGCCCAAGAGACCCAGTACTTC. Its translation: CASSPGLAGAQETQYF.

A few counts support this clonotype. J is TRBJ2-7 and V is TRBV11-3; tentatively, D is TRBD1 (6 bases). The CDR3 is 14 residues long. Germline V CDR1 and CDR2: SGHNT, YENEEA. V lost 3 bases to trimming and J lost 4 bases, with 13 bases between them. DNA of the CDR3: TGTGCCAGCAGCTTTGCCAGGGGACCTTACGAGCAGTACTTC. Protein sequence: CASSFARGPYEQYF.

The chain uses TRBV7-9 and TRBJ2-2; D gene uncertain. The CDR3 totals 13 residues. V lost 5 bases to trimming and J lost 9 bases, with 13 bases between them. Germline-derived CDR1 and CDR2 are SEHNR and FQNEAQ (reference sequence). In DNA form, the CDR3 reads TGTGCCAGCAGCCCCGTCCGTGGCCGGGAGCTGTTTTTT. Translating it yields CASSPVRGRELFF.